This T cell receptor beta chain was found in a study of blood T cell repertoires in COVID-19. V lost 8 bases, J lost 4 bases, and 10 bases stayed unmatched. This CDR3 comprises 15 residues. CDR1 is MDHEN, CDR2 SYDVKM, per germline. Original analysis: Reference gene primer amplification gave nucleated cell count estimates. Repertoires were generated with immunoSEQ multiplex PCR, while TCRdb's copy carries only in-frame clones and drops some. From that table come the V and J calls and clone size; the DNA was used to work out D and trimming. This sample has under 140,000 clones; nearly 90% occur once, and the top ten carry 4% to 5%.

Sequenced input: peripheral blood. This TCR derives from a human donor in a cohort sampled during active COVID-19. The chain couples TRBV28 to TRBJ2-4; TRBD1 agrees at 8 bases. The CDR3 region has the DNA TGTGCCAGCGGCTCTCGAGGACAGGGAAAAAACATTCAGTACTTC. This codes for CASGSRGQGKNIQYF.